The clone carrying this T cell receptor (beta chain) was counted once. As yet, its antigen is unknown. The sample is drawn from a study of cytotoxic CD8 clonotypes in ibrutinib-treated CLL. Findings of the study overall: Starting clonality was above that of age-matched healthy donors and tracked circulating CD8+ T-cell counts.

The CDR3 extends over 14 amino acids. Trimming stripped 0 bases from V and 4 bases from J, with 7 bases between. The germline gives CDR1 LNHDA, CDR2 SQIVND (reference sequence). Clones were read by immunoSEQ multiplex PCR, and TCRdb kept only the in-frame ones, dropping some. The sample shows around 140,000 clones, about 72% of them seen only once. The chain recombines TRBV19 with TRBJ1-5, with D possibly being TRBD1 (6 bases). The source was PBMCs, collected after 12 months of ibrutinib treatment. The TCR originated in a human donor with chronic lymphocytic leukemia. The CDR3 DNA sequence: TGTGCCAGTAGTATAGAGGGGGCTAATCAGCCCCAGCATTTT. It codes for CASSIEGANQPQHF.